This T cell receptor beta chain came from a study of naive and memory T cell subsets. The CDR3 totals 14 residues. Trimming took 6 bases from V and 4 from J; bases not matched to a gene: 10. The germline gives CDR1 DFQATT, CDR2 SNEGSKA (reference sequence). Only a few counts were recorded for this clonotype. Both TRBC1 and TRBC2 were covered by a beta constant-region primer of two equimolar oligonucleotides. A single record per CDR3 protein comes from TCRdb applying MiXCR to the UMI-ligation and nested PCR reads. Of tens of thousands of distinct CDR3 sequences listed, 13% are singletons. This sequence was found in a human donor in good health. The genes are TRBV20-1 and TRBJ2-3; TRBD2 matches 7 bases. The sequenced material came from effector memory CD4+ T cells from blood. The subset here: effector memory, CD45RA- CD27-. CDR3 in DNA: TGCAGTGCCCCCAGGCGGGAGTCTGCAGATACGCAGTATTTT. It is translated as CSAPRRESADTQYF.